The 31 T cell receptor beta chains given below trace back to one sample, sequenced in a study of cytotoxic CD8 clonotypes in ibrutinib-treated CLL. The table came from immunoSEQ multiplex PCR; TCRdb's copy has only in-frame clones and leaves some out. The sample contains some 8,000 clones, more than 65% of which appear only once. This sample comprised PBMCs, obtained before ibrutinib treatment. The receptor set was obtained from a human donor with chronic lymphocytic leukemia.

The chain is built from TRBV6-1 and TRBJ1-2; D is unresolved. The CDR3 length is 15 residues. From germline, CDR1 is MNHNS and CDR2 SASEGT. V lost 1 base to trimming and J lost 5 bases, with 14 bases between them. DNA for the CDR3: TGTGCCAGCAGTGAAGAAGTGGGAAAGTCATATGGCTACACCTTC. Translated, it gives CASSEEVGKSYGYTF.

This chain uses TRBV13 with TRBJ1-1; 9 bases are shared with TRBD1. CDR1 is PRHDT, CDR2 FYEKMQ, per germline (reference sequence). J gave up 9 bases and V 8 bases, and 22 bases lay outside the gene matches. The CDR3 extends over 17 amino acids. Here the CDR3 DNA reads TGTGCCAGCCTTTCGGCCCATGGGACAGGGCTTTCAAACCAAGCTTTCTTT. Protein product: CASLSAHGTGLSNQAFF.

The V and J genes are TRBV19 and TRBJ2-1, with D unclear. Trimming pared 1 base from V and 1 base from J, leaving 11 bases between. This CDR3 is 16 amino acids long. Germline loops: CDR1 LNHDA, CDR2 SQIVND (reference sequence). In DNA, the CDR3 is TGTGCCAGTAGTATAGGGGTAGATAGGTCCTACAATGAGCAGTTCTTC. This encodes CASSIGVDRSYNEQFF.

The genes are TRBV7-8 and TRBJ2-4; tentatively, D is TRBD2 (5 bases). This CDR3 region has 14 residues. From germline, CDR1 is SGHVS and CDR2 FQNEAQ. The V and J ends lost 4 bases and 5 bases respectively, with 12 bases between them. In nucleotides, the CDR3 is TGTGCCAGCAGCTCACGGGGTATGGAAAACATTCAGTACTTC. This encodes CASSSRGMENIQYF.

V gene TRBV4-3 combines with J gene TRBJ2-1, with 10 bases identical to TRBD2. Germline V gene lookup returns CDR1 LGHNA and CDR2 YSLEER. The CDR3 extends over 17 amino acids. Unmatched junction bases numbered 9, after V lost 0 bases and J lost 7 bases. DNA of the CDR3: TGCGCCAGCAGCCAAGATCGGTCAAGCGGGAGGGGTAATGAGCAGTTCTTC. It is translated as CASSQDRSSGRGNEQFF.

This clone was detected only once. This rearrangement joins TRBV4-3 to TRBJ2-1, with 7 bases matching TRBD2. This CDR3 region has 17 residues. V was clipped by 3 bases and J by 1 base; unmatched bases: 9. Germline CDR1 is LGHNA and CDR2 is YSLEER. This chain's CDR3 is CASSQGSGTESYNEQFF. In nucleotides, the CDR3 is TGCGCCAGCAGCCAGGGCAGCGGGACCGAATCCTACAATGAGCAGTTCTTC.

This clone was picked up one time. This chain uses TRBV2 with TRBJ2-7; 9 bases line up with TRBD1. The junction had 8 bases not matched to a gene; V was cut back by 5 bases and J by 6 bases. Germline CDR1 and CDR2: SNHLY and FYNNEI. The CDR3 has 14 residues. This CDR3 reads CASSLRDRESEQYF. The DNA for the CDR3 is TGTGCCAGCAGTCTTCGGGACAGGGAGTCCGAGCAGTACTTC.

V usage is TRBV7-3 and J usage is TRBJ2-1; 12 nucleotides agree with TRBD2. V shed 4 bases, J shed 3 bases, and the junction held 1 base outside the gene matches. The CDR3 loop spans 15 amino acids. The germline V gene has CDR1 SGHTA and CDR2 FQGTGA. The CDR3 region is CASSWGLAGYNEQFF. In DNA, the CDR3 is TGTGCCAGCAGCTGGGGACTAGCGGGCTACAATGAGCAGTTCTTC.

The chain recombines TRBV10-2 with TRBJ1-5; D is ambiguous. From germline, CDR1 is WSHSY and CDR2 SAAADI. The CDR3 has 12 amino acids. The V end was cut by 6 bases, the J end by 3 bases, with 6 bases between. The DNA for the CDR3 is TGCGCCAGCAGCGGGGTCAATCAGCCCCAGCATTTT. The encoded protein is CASSGVNQPQHF.

The chain uses TRBV5-1 and TRBJ2-5; the D is unclear. Trimming left V 0 bases short and J 3 bases short, with 12 bases between. Germline loops: CDR1 SGHRS, CDR2 YFSETQ. This CDR3 region has 15 residues. The CDR3 DNA reads TGCGCCAGCAGCTTGGCCCTGGGTGGGGAAGAGACCCAGTACTTC. The encoded protein is CASSLALGGEETQYF.

This clone turned up a few times. The CDR3 nucleotides are TGTGCCAGCAGTGCTCATTCGGGACAGGGGTTTCAGCCCCAGCATTTT. It yields the protein CASSAHSGQGFQPQHF. The chain is built from TRBV2 and TRBJ1-5; 10 nucleotides match TRBD1. Germline CDR1 and CDR2: SNHLY and FYNNEI. The CDR3 is 16 residues long. V was pared by 4 bases and J by 6 bases, with 9 bases of the junction left unmatched. The whole variable domain, remainder taken from reference TRBV2 and TRBJ1-5, is EPEVTQTPSHQVTQMGQEVILRCVPISNHLYFYWYRQILGQKVEFLVSFYNNEISEKSEIFDDQFSVERPDGSNFTLKIRSTKLEDSAMYFCASSAHSGQGFQPQHFGDGTRLSIL.

The sample holds a few counts of this clone. The rearrangement links TRBV2 to TRBJ1-1; D gene uncertain. The V and J ends lost 11 bases and 6 bases respectively, with 22 bases between them. Per germline, CDR1 SNHLY and CDR2 FYNNEI. The CDR3 has 14 residues. The CDR3 loop is CAALGTRSLAEAFF. The CDR3 DNA is TGTGCCGCCCTCGGAACGCGGAGTTTAGCTGAAGCTTTCTTT.

The rearrangement uses TRBV28 and TRBJ1-5, with 9 positions matching TRBD1. Germline V CDR1 and CDR2: MDHEN, SYDVKM. The CDR3 totals 14 residues. V lost 5 bases, J lost 7 bases, and 6 bases stayed unmatched. For the CDR3, the DNA is TGTGCCAGCAGTCCCTGGACAGGGGACCAGCCCCAGCATTTT. The encoded protein is CASSPWTGDQPQHF.

The genes are TRBV28 and TRBJ1-5; D gene uncertain. Trimming took 4 bases from V and 5 from J, leaving 3 bases between them. The CDR3 totals 11 residues. Per the germline V gene, CDR1 is MDHEN and CDR2 is SYDVKM. The CDR3 bases are TGTGCCAGCAGTTACCATCAGCCCCAGCATTTT. Translation: CASSYHQPQHF. The full variable domain, with the rest looked up from reference TRBV28 and TRBJ1-5, is DVKVTQSSRYLVKRTGEKVFLECVQDMDHENMFWYRQDPGLGLRLIYFSYDVKMKEKGDIPEGYSVSREKKERFSLILESASTNQTSMYLCASSYHQPQHFGDGTRLSIL.

This clone was counted between two and nine times. V is TRBV6-1 and J is TRBJ1-5, with 8 bases fitting TRBD1. Germline V gives CDR1 MNHNS, CDR2 SASEGT. The length of the CDR3 is 16 residues. V was pared by 3 bases and J by 3 bases, with 7 bases of the junction left unmatched. CDR3 bases: TGTGCCAGCAGTGACCGGAACAGGGGGAACAATCAGCCCCAGCATTTT. Its translation is CASSDRNRGNNQPQHF.

The chain links TRBV6-5 to TRBJ1-4, with a possible D match to TRBD1 (6 bases). V lost 6 bases to trimming and J lost 6 bases, with 11 bases between them. The length of the CDR3 is 13 residues. In germline, CDR1 is MNHEY, CDR2 SVGAGI. CDR3 sequence (DNA): TGTGCCAGCAGGGAGGGGGGACATGAAAAACTGTTTTTT. It specifies CASREGGHEKLFF.

The V and J genes are TRBV28 and TRBJ1-1, with D unresolved. CDR3 size: 15 residues. Trimming stripped 3 bases from V and 11 bases from J, with 22 bases between. CDR1 MDHEN and CDR2 SYDVKM come from the germline V gene. The CDR3 spells CASSFYTPREEVAFF. The CDR3 DNA reads TGTGCCAGCAGTTTTTATACCCCCCGTGAGGAAGTGGCTTTCTTT.

This clone was detected a few times. V usage is TRBV7-9 and J usage is TRBJ2-3, with a tentative D call TRBD2 (5 bases). This CDR3 has 11 residues. In germline, CDR1 is SEHNR, CDR2 FQNEAQ (reference sequence). V lost 6 bases to trimming and J lost 4 bases, with 5 bases between them. The CDR3 sequence is CASRAADTQYF. The CDR3 DNA is TGTGCCAGCAGAGCGGCAGATACGCAGTATTTT. Combining the CDR3 with reference TRBV7-9 and TRBJ2-3 gives the whole variable domain DTGVSQNPRHKITKRGQNVTFRCDPISEHNRLYWYRQTLGQGPEFLTYFQNEAQLEKSRLLSDRFSAERPKGSFSTLEIQRTEQGDSAMYLCASRAADTQYFGPGTRLTVL.

The chain recombines TRBV10-3 with TRBJ2-1; D assignment may be TRBD1 or TRBD2 (6 bases each). Trimming took 8 bases from V and 7 from J, leaving 15 bases between them. This CDR3 is built from 13 residues. The germline gives CDR1 ENHRY, CDR2 SYGVKD. CDR3: CAIGGSGANEQFF. As DNA, the CDR3 is TGTGCCATCGGGGGGTCGGGGGCTAATGAGCAGTTCTTC.

J is TRBJ1-1 and V is TRBV28, with no clear D. The V end lost 5 bases, the J end lost 0 bases, and 19 bases lay between the germline ends. This CDR3 has 17 amino acids. The germline CDR1 and CDR2 sequences are MDHEN and SYDVKM. Here the CDR3 DNA reads TGTGCCAGCAGTCCTAATGACCTCTGGAGAATGAACACTGAAGCTTTCTTT. Translated: CASSPNDLWRMNTEAFF. Drawing the rest from reference TRBV28 and TRBJ1-1, the complete variable domain is DVKVTQSSRYLVKRTGEKVFLECVQDMDHENMFWYRQDPGLGLRLIYFSYDVKMKEKGDIPEGYSVSREKKERFSLILESASTNQTSMYLCASSPNDLWRMNTEAFFGQGTRLTVV.

The V gene is TRBV11-2, the J gene TRBJ1-6, with D hard to call. CDR1 and CDR2 (germline): SGHAT, FQNNGV. V gave up 1 base and J gave up 7 bases, with 8 bases separating them. The CDR3 spans 14 residues. The CDR3 bases are TGTGCCAGCAGCTTAGTGGATTACAATTCACCCCTCCACTTT. Translation gives CASSLVDYNSPLHF.

This clone has a handful of counts. The V and J genes are TRBV25-1 and TRBJ1-1; the match to TRBD1 covers 8 bases. The V segment lost 3 bases and the J segment 3 bases; nucleotides outside the gene matches: 9. The CDR3 sequence is 16 residues long. The germline V gene encodes CDR1 MGHDK and CDR2 SYGVNS. The CDR3 DNA reads TGTGCCAGCAGTGAGGCAGGGGGCTTGGCGGACACTGAAGCTTTCTTT. Translating it yields CASSEAGGLADTEAFF. The whole variable domain, remainder taken from reference TRBV25-1 and TRBJ1-1, is EADIYQTPRYLVIGTGKKITLECSQTMGHDKMYWYQQDPGMELHLIHYSYGVNSTEKGDLSSESTVSRIRTEHFPLTLESARPSHTSQYLCASSEAGGLADTEAFFGQGTRLTVV.

This rearrangement joins TRBV19 to TRBJ2-7; 11 positions match TRBD2. Trimming cost V 7 bases and J 2 bases; bases outside gene matches: 10. CDR1 LNHDA and CDR2 SQIVND come from the germline V gene (reference sequence). CDR3 length equals 16 residues. Here the CDR3 reads CASTDPGTSGTYEQYF. The CDR3 DNA follows: TGTGCCAGTACCGACCCGGGGACTAGCGGCACCTACGAGCAGTACTTC. Drawing the rest from reference TRBV19 and TRBJ2-7, the complete variable domain is DGGITQSPKYLFRKEGQNVTLSCEQNLNHDAMYWYRQDPGQGLRLIYYSQIVNDFQKGDIAEGYSVSREKKESFPLTVTSAQKNPTAFYLCASTDPGTSGTYEQYFGPGTRLTVT.

The chain uses TRBV7-2 and TRBJ2-7; weak D call: TRBD1 (5 bases). V was shortened by 1 base and J by 2 bases, with 12 bases between the two germline ends. There are 15 residues in the CDR3. CDR1 is SGHTA and CDR2 is FQGNSA in the germline V gene. The CDR3: CASSLDGRAAYEQYF. The DNA for the CDR3 is TGTGCCAGCAGCTTAGATGGCAGGGCGGCCTACGAGCAGTACTTC.

This clone was picked up a small number of times. The V and J genes are TRBV28 and TRBJ1-5, with D maybe TRBD1 (6 bases). CDR1 is MDHEN and CDR2 is SYDVKM in the germline V gene. This CDR3 spans 16 amino acids. Trimming removed 10 bases at V and 7 bases at J, with 26 bases between. CDR3 residues: CATTRLAGGAGQPQHF. DNA for the CDR3: TGTGCCACCACGCGATTGGCCGGGGGGGCAGGCCAGCCCCAGCATTTT.

This chain links TRBV5-1 with TRBJ1-2; D may be TRBD1 (5 bases). Between the trimmed V and J ends, which lost 4 bases and 8 bases, there was a span of 21 bases. This CDR3 is built from 15 residues. Per the germline V gene, CDR1 is SGHRS and CDR2 is YFSETQ. CDR3 coding DNA: TGCGCCAGCAGCAAAGGCGGGACGGACGGGCGGGGCTACACCTTC. Protein: CASSKGGTDGRGYTF.

This clone has more than one count but fewer than ten. The V call is TRBV4-2, the J call TRBJ1-5, with 7 bases matching TRBD1. Germline V gene data show CDR1 as LGHNA and CDR2 as YNFKEQ. With V trimmed by 4 bases and J by 3 bases, 6 bases remained unmatched. The CDR3 sequence is 15 residues long. CDR3 DNA: TGTGCCAGCAGCCCGAGAACAGGGGACAATCAGCCCCAGCATTTT. Protein product: CASSPRTGDNQPQHF.

The chain combines TRBV14 with TRBJ1-1; tentative D call: TRBD1 (5 bases). The ends were cut back, 1 base at V and 4 bases at J, with 13 bases in the middle. Per germline, CDR1 SGHDN and CDR2 FVKESK. This CDR3 is 15 amino acids long. The DNA for the CDR3 is TGTGCCAGCAGCCAAGTCGGAGGGGCGCGCACTGAAGCTTTCTTT. Translating gives CASSQVGGARTEAFF.

The chain recombines TRBV7-6 with TRBJ1-6; D not resolved. V lost 0 bases and J 0 bases, leaving 12 bases between the germline ends. The CDR3 sequence is 18 residues long. Germline CDR1 and CDR2: SGHVS and FNYEAQ. The CDR3 nucleotides read TGTGCCAGCAGCTTAGCGGCAGACCCGAGCTCCTATAATTCACCCCTCCACTTT. Translating gives CASSLAADPSSYNSPLHF.

The rearrangement joins TRBV6-6 to TRBJ2-1, with 12 bases that match TRBD2. This CDR3 comprises 16 residues. V trimming: 6 bases; J trimming: 6 bases; junction bases outside the gene matches: 9. The germline gives CDR1 MNHNY, CDR2 SVGAGI (reference sequence). DNA for the CDR3: TGTGCCAGCAGCCGCACGCCTAGCGGGAGGGCCAATGAGCAGTTCTTC. It specifies CASSRTPSGRANEQFF.

The chain has TRBV28 and TRBJ1-1, with 7 bases matching TRBD1. Unmatched junction bases numbered 5, after V lost 3 bases and J lost 4 bases. Germline CDR1 reads MDHEN; CDR2 reads SYDVKM. This CDR3 is 14 amino acids long. CDR3 protein: CASSLAGGTTEAFF. CDR3 coding DNA: TGTGCCAGCAGTTTGGCAGGGGGGACCACTGAAGCTTTCTTT. Full variable domain (rest looked up from reference TRBV28 and TRBJ1-1): DVKVTQSSRYLVKRTGEKVFLECVQDMDHENMFWYRQDPGLGLRLIYFSYDVKMKEKGDIPEGYSVSREKKERFSLILESASTNQTSMYLCASSLAGGTTEAFFGQGTRLTVV.